Sequencing of this TCR beta chain was carried out in a study of Ad26.COV2.S vaccination and SARS-CoV-2 variants. Overall study: In the study, Ad26.COV2.S was injected intramuscularly once, or twice 56 days apart. General study points: Breadth and depth estimates from TCRs may understate total T cell responses.

As to this clone: Its target is unknown.

Treatment noted: around 19 received Ad26.COV2.S at low or high dose, single or two shots; about 5 received placebo; per-sample allocation not given. The investigators took samples on day 63 after the first vaccine or placebo injection. Measured with immunoSEQ multiplex PCR; TCRdb has only the in-frame clones, and not every one. The sample consists of hundreds of thousands of clones, 89% of them appearing once. V was trimmed by 3 bases and J by 4 bases, leaving 12 bases between them. The germline V gene encodes CDR1 SGHTA and CDR2 FQGTGA. This CDR3 comprises 15 residues. This chain joins TRBV7-3 and TRBJ2-2, with D unclear. The material sequenced was peripheral blood, taken in a trial of Ad26.COV2.S vaccine versus placebo. This clonotype originated in a person between 18 and 65 years old who received the Ad26.COV2.S COVID-19 vaccine or a placebo. Here the CDR3 DNA reads TGTGCCAGCAGCTTTCGACCGGTGCCCACCGGGGAGCTGTTTTTT. It specifies CASSFRPVPTGELFF. Combining the CDR3 with reference TRBV7-3 and TRBJ2-2 gives the whole variable domain GAGVSQTPSNKVTEKGKYVELRCDPISGHTALYWYRQSLGQGPEFLIYFQGTGAADDSGLPNDRFFAVRPEGSVSTLKIQRTERGDSAVYLCASSFRPVPTGELFFGEGSRLTVL.